This entry features one T cell receptor (beta chain) sequence. Its target is not known. The record originates from a study of OX40 agonist ivuxolimab in advanced cancers. Across the whole study: Treatment received earlier with anti-PD-1, anti-PD-L1 or anti-CTLA-4 agents was allowed, and over 30% had some.

In germline, CDR1 is MNHNY, CDR2 SVGAGI (reference sequence). The V end was cut by 2 bases, the J end by 5 bases, with 12 bases between. CDR3 length: 14 residues. Blood draws occurred at baseline, cycle 4 day 1, and cycle 7 day 1. The repertoire was sequenced with immunoSEQ multiplex PCR; TCRdb's copy has only in-frame clones and lacks some. The sample carries under 65,000 clones, 70% to 90% recorded once. General study findings and limits: At 0.1 to 3.0 mg/kg, CD4+ and CD8+ blood T cells expanded clonally by week 6.

The V call is TRBV6-6, the J call TRBJ1-1; no clear D gene. The receptor was derived from an adult with an advanced solid tumor such as melanoma, head and neck, liver or kidney cancer. Sequencing used CD4+ or CD8+ T cells sorted from blood, obtained in a trial of the OX40 agonist ivuxolimab. This CDR3 is CASSYGPRGTEAFF. The DNA for the CDR3 is TGTGCCAGCAGTTACGGCCCACGAGGAACTGAAGCTTTCTTT.